The 2 T cell receptor beta chains reported below all come from one sample, sequenced in a study of cytomegalovirus exposure and HLA in healthy donors. The PCR ran on 60 Vbeta and 13 Jbeta primers. Some clones are missing from TCRdb's copy, which holds only in-frame ones; the method was immunoSEQ multiplex PCR. The data show over 110,000 clones, about 79% seen once. Specimen: PBMCs. The receptors shown here come from a male donor in good health and CMV-seronegative.

This clone was found once. The V call is TRBV11-2, the J call TRBJ2-7; 7 nucleotides match TRBD2. The CDR3 extends over 13 amino acids. Germline V lookup: CDR1 SGHAT, CDR2 FQNNGV. V shed 6 bases, J shed 3 bases, and the junction held 5 bases outside the gene matches. CDR3 bases: TGTGCCAGCAGTTTGGGGGGGGTCTACGAGCAGTACTTC. Protein: CASSLGGVYEQYF. Full variable domain (rest looked up from reference TRBV11-2 and TRBJ2-7): EAGVAQSPRYKIIEKRQSVAFWCNPISGHATLYWYQQILGQGPKLLIQFQNNGVVDDSQLPKDRFSAERLKGVDSTLKIQPAKLEDSAVYLCASSLGGVYEQYFGPGTRLTVT.

The V and J genes are TRBV30 and TRBJ1-4; no clear D gene. With 0 bases removed from V and 13 bases from J, the gap between germline ends came to 9 bases. The CDR3 extends over 11 amino acids. Per germline, CDR1 GTSNPN and CDR2 SVGIG (reference sequence). CDR3 loop: CAWSVRRRLFF. Here the CDR3 DNA reads TGTGCCTGGAGTGTGCGGCGTCGACTGTTTTTT.